This T cell receptor beta chain is from a study of T cell responses to AZD1222 COVID-19 vaccine. Study-level results: Spike-specific TCR breadth and depth grew following two AZD1222 doses. White British ancestry dominated among donors, who included more females, and clonal diversity was possibly underestimated.

The CDR3 has 13 residues. The germline gives CDR1 SNHLY, CDR2 FYNNEI. Deletions cut 0 bases from V and 8 bases from J, with 10 bases between. Generated by immunoSEQ multiplex PCR, the TCRdb table keeps only in-frame clones and is missing some. Of around 99,000 clones listed, roughly 89% were seen once; the top ten hold about 20%. Details on this clone: The antigen remains undetermined.

The sequencing used peripheral blood, collected on day 0 of AZD1222 vaccination. This clonotype originated in an adult in good health. The rearrangement uses TRBV2 and TRBJ1-2; no definite D call. The CDR3 sequence: CASSEARPGGYTF. Written as DNA, the CDR3 is TGTGCCAGCAGTGAAGCGCGGCCAGGCGGCTACACCTTC. The variable domain in full, completed from reference TRBV2 and TRBJ1-2, reads EPEVTQTPSHQVTQMGQEVILRCVPISNHLYFYWYRQILGQKVEFLVSFYNNEISEKSEIFDDQFSVERPDGSNFTLKIRSTKLEDSAMYFCASSEARPGGYTFGSGTRLTVV.